This T cell receptor beta chain appears in the sequencing data of a study of blood T cell repertoires in COVID-19. Assay: immunoSEQ multiplex PCR; the TCRdb copy retains only in-frame clones and omits some. The table has approximately 80,000 clones, around 81% seen once; the top ten hold approximately 15%. This clonotype originated in a human donor in a cohort sampled during active COVID-19. Sequencing input: peripheral blood.

CDR3 coding DNA: TGTGCCATACTACAGGGGGCCGGTACTGAAGCTTTCTTT. This translates into CAILQGAGTEAFF. The chain employs TRBV6-6 and TRBJ1-1; TRBD1 matches at 9 bases. Germline V gene sequence: CDR1 MNHNY, CDR2 SVGAGI (reference sequence). The length of the CDR3 is 13 residues. Trimming cost V 10 bases and J 5 bases; bases outside gene matches: 8.